These T cell receptor beta chains were read from a single sample in a study of long-term antiretroviral therapy in people with HIV. Libraries were prepared by immunoSEQ multiplex PCR; TCRdb keeps only in-frame clonotypes and omits some of them. This table holds over 15,000 clones, around 81% found once. This material consisted of unsorted PBMCs, taken 2.2 years after starting antiretroviral therapy. The receptors were gathered from a man aged 45-60 years with HIV. Both conserved end residues are part of each CDR3. Fields, in order: clone size, D gene, J gene, V gene, CDR3 DNA, CDR3 protein. The D gene is left open where the match is weak. Clone size, where shown, is once, few, many, or a class for clones that have expanded.

clone size: once; D gene: TRBD1; J gene: TRBJ2-7; V gene: TRBV11-2; CDR3 DNA: TGTGCCAGCAGCCTAGTCAAGGGGGCCAACGAGCAGTACTTC; CDR3 protein: CASSLVKGANEQYF
clone size: once; D gene: -; J gene: TRBJ1-1; V gene: TRBV28; CDR3 DNA: TGTGCCAGCAGTTTGGGGGTGGGCACTGAAGCTTTCTTT; CDR3 protein: CASSLGVGTEAFF
clone size: -; D gene: TRBD1; J gene: TRBJ2-2; V gene: TRBV27; CDR3 DNA: TGTGCCAGCTCAAGGGACAGGGTGAACACCGGGGAGCTGTTTTTT; CDR3 protein: CASSRDRVNTGELFF
clone size: -; D gene: TRBD2; J gene: TRBJ2-1; V gene: TRBV5-1; CDR3 DNA: TGCGCCAGCAGCCACCGCGGTGGGAGGGGTGAGAATGAGCAGTTCTTC; CDR3 protein: CASSHRGGRGENEQFF
clone size: -; D gene: TRBD2; J gene: TRBJ2-3; V gene: TRBV4-1; CDR3 DNA: TGCGCCAGCAGCCAACCTAGCGGGAGCCCCACAGATACGCAGTATTTT; CDR3 protein: CASSQPSGSPTDTQYF
clone size: -; D gene: -; J gene: TRBJ2-7; V gene: TRBV12-5; CDR3 DNA: TGTGCTAGTGGTCGCAAAGGAGTCCCTTTCTACGAGCAGTACTTC; CDR3 protein: CASGRKGVPFYEQYF
clone size: -; D gene: -; J gene: TRBJ2-1; V gene: TRBV7-8; CDR3 DNA: TGTGCCAGCAGCTTAGTAGGTTGGGATGAGCAGTTCTTC; CDR3 protein: CASSLVGWDEQFF
clone size: -; D gene: -; J gene: TRBJ1-1; V gene: TRBV28; CDR3 DNA: TGTGCCAGCAGTTTAGGCAGCAACACTGAAGCTTTCTTT; CDR3 protein: CASSLGSNTEAFF
clone size: -; D gene: TRBD1; J gene: TRBJ2-7; V gene: TRBV6-5; CDR3 DNA: TGTGCCAGCAGCCGGGGACAGCCCGGCGAGCAGTACTTC; CDR3 protein: CASSRGQPGEQYF
clone size: -; D gene: TRBD2; J gene: TRBJ2-7; V gene: TRBV9; CDR3 DNA: TGTGCCAGCAGCGTACAAGCGGGAGCTTGGGAGCAGTACTTC; CDR3 protein: CASSVQAGAWEQYF
clone size: few; D gene: -; J gene: TRBJ2-3; V gene: TRBV7-9; CDR3 DNA: TGTGCCAGCAGCTTAGGGGTGAGCACAGATACGCAGTATTTT; CDR3 protein: CASSLGVSTDTQYF
clone size: -; D gene: -; J gene: TRBJ1-2; V gene: TRBV6-5; CDR3 DNA: TGTGCCAGCAGCCAGGACACTTATGGCTACACCTTC; CDR3 protein: CASSQDTYGYTF
clone size: few; D gene: -; J gene: TRBJ2-7; V gene: TRBV29-1; CDR3 DNA: TGCAGCGCCGGGGACTACGAGCAGTACTTC; CDR3 protein: CSAGDYEQYF
clone size: few; D gene: TRBD2; J gene: TRBJ2-7; V gene: TRBV28; CDR3 DNA: TGTGCCAGCAGTTTGGCCAGCGGGGGGTCCTACGAGCAGTACTTC; CDR3 protein: CASSLASGGSYEQYF
clone size: -; D gene: -; J gene: TRBJ2-1; V gene: TRBV29-1; CDR3 DNA: TGCAGCGCGAAGAGGGGACCCCCTAATGAGCAGTTCTTC; CDR3 protein: CSAKRGPPNEQFF
clone size: -; D gene: TRBD2; J gene: TRBJ2-1; V gene: TRBV28; CDR3 DNA: TGTGCCAGCAGGTCGACTAGCGGGAGAGGCAATGAGCAGTTCTTC; CDR3 protein: CASRSTSGRGNEQFF